The rows below give T cell receptor beta chains drawn from one sample of a study of cytomegalovirus exposure and HLA in healthy donors. Generated by immunoSEQ multiplex PCR, the TCRdb table keeps only in-frame clones and is missing some. This sample yields 55,000 to 85,000 clones, of which 55% to 65% are seen a single time; about 2.9% belongs to the top ten. Sequenced material: PBMCs. These receptors all come from a woman aged 50 to 60 in good health and CMV-seronegative. The CDR3 runs from the conserved cysteine through the conserved F or W. A D gene is named only where the DNA matches it firmly. Expanded clones are given a class, and other clones once, few, many or no size at all.

clone_size	v_call	j_call	d_call	cdr3_nt	cdr3_aa
.	TRBV5-4	TRBJ2-3	TRBD1	TGTGCCAGCAGTCCGGACAGGGGTGATACGCAGTATTTT	CASSPDRGDTQYF
.	TRBV6-6	TRBJ2-7	.	TGTGCCAGCAGTTACCCCGCGACTCGTCCCCCCGAGCAGTACTTC	CASSYPATRPPEQYF
.	TRBV7-7	TRBJ2-5	.	TGTGCTAGCAGCTTAATCCCAGGGTCAGAGACCCAGTACTTC	CASSLIPGSETQYF
.	TRBV6-5	TRBJ1-1	TRBD1	TGTGCCAGCAGTTACTCGACAGGGATGAACACTGAAGCTTTCTTT	CASSYSTGMNTEAFF
.	TRBV5-1	TRBJ2-2	.	TGCGCCAGCAGCCCACAGGGGAACACCGGGGAGCTGTTTTTT	CASSPQGNTGELFF
.	TRBV6-5	TRBJ2-7	TRBD1	TGTGCCAGCAGTCAAAGACAGGGGGACGACGAGCAGTACTTC	CASSQRQGDDEQYF
few	TRBV7-9	TRBJ2-2	.	TGTGCCAGCAGCTTACTAGCAGCGAACACCGGGGAGCTGTTTTTT	CASSLLAANTGELFF
.	TRBV30	TRBJ1-4	TRBD1	TGTGCCTGCGGGACAGGACCTAATGAAAAACTGTTTTTT	CACGTGPNEKLFF
.	TRBV15	TRBJ1-3	TRBD1	TGTGCCACCATGCTTGACAGGGGGTTAGACACCATATATTTT	CATMLDRGLDTIYF
.	TRBV28	TRBJ1-2	.	TGTGCCAGCAGTTTACCGTCGCCAGGGGTGAGGGGCTACACCTTC	CASSLPSPGVRGYTF
.	TRBV27	TRBJ2-6	.	TGTGCCAGCCAAGACAACTCTGGGGCCAACGTCCTGACTTTC	CASQDNSGANVLTF
.	TRBV4-3	TRBJ1-1	.	TGCGCCAGCAGCGCCCGGGAAGGCACCTTCGGGAACACTGAAGCTTTCTTT	CASSAREGTFGNTEAFF
few	TRBV6-5	TRBJ1-1	TRBD1	TGTGCCAGCAGTCGACAGGGAACCCTCATGAGTGAAGCTTTCTTT	CASSRQGTLMSEAFF
few	TRBV6-6	TRBJ2-3	.	TGTGCCAGCAGTTACGTGAGAGTGGCAGATACGCAGTATTTT	CASSYVRVADTQYF
.	TRBV14	TRBJ2-3	.	TGTGCCAGCAGCCCGACAGGTTTTAGCACAGATACGCAGTATTTT	CASSPTGFSTDTQYF
.	TRBV19	TRBJ1-5	.	TGTGCCAGTAGTATGACCCTAGGAGGAGTTAGCAATCAGCCCCAGCATTTT	CASSMTLGGVSNQPQHF
.	TRBV5-6	TRBJ2-7	.	TGTGCCAGCAGCCCTACAGAACAGGAGTGGAAGCAGTACTTC	CASSPTEQEWKQYF
.	TRBV4-3	TRBJ2-2	TRBD2	TGCGCCAGCAGCCAACCACTAGCGGGAGGGACCGGGGAGCTGTTTTTT	CASSQPLAGGTGELFF
.	TRBV28	TRBJ2-1	TRBD1	TGTGCCAGCAGTTTGGGACAGGGGGCGCGGAATGAGCAGTTCTTC	CASSLGQGARNEQFF
few	TRBV19	TRBJ2-7	.	TGTGCCAGTAGTATAGGAAACGGTAAAACCTACGAGCAGTACTTC	CASSIGNGKTYEQYF
.	TRBV25-1	TRBJ1-1	TRBD1	TGTGCCAGCAGTGAGTCCGGACAGGGGGCCACTGAAGCTTTCTTT	CASSESGQGATEAFF
.	TRBV5-1	TRBJ2-3	TRBD1	TGCGCCAGCCGGACAGGTAGCACAGATACGCAGTATTTT	CASRTGSTDTQYF
.	TRBV2	TRBJ2-1	TRBD2	TGTGCCAGCGAGGGTGAGCTAGCGGGAGATTGGAAGTTCTTC	CASEGELAGDWKFF
.	TRBV7-2	TRBJ1-5	TRBD1	TGTGCCAGCAGCCCTACCGGGACAGGGGTTCCGAATCAGCCCCAGCATTTT	CASSPTGTGVPNQPQHF
medium-sized	TRBV18	TRBJ1-5	TRBD1	TGTGCCAGCTGGGGACAGCGGTATAGCAATCAGCCCCAGCATTTT	CASWGQRYSNQPQHF
.	TRBV9	TRBJ1-4	.	TGTGCCAGCAGCGTGTCGGGGGGGATTACTGAAAAACTGTTTTTT	CASSVSGGITEKLFF
.	TRBV19	TRBJ1-5	.	TGTGCCAGTAGGGAGGGTCGACAGCCCCAGCATTTT	CASREGRQPQHF
.	TRBV29-1	TRBJ2-4	.	TGCAGCGTTGCCCAGGACATTCAGTACTTC	CSVAQDIQYF
few	TRBV4-3	TRBJ1-1	.	TGCGCCAGCAGCCAAGATAATCGGGACTACACTGAAGCTTTCTTT	CASSQDNRDYTEAFF
.	TRBV7-8	TRBJ2-5	TRBD1	TGTGCCAGCACCACCAGAAAGGACAGGGCACAAGAGACCCAGTACTTC	CASTTRKDRAQETQYF
few	TRBV5-4	TRBJ2-1	TRBD2	TGTGCCAGCAGACAGACTAGCGGGAAGAGCAATGAGCAGTTCTTC	CASRQTSGKSNEQFF
.	TRBV23-1	TRBJ1-1	.	TGCGCCAGCAGTCCCCAGACAGGAGAGGGCATGAACACTGAAGCTTTCTTT	CASSPQTGEGMNTEAFF
once	TRBV7-2	TRBJ1-1	.	TGTGCCAGCAGCTTTGGGTCTCGGGGGAACACTGAAGCTTTCTTT	CASSFGSRGNTEAFF
few	TRBV7-9	TRBJ1-3	TRBD1	TGTGTCAGCAGCCCAAAGGGACAGGGATCGACAGGAAACACCATATATTTT	CVSSPKGQGSTGNTIYF
.	TRBV7-2	TRBJ2-4	.	TGTGCCAGCAGCTTCCTTGGGAGAGCGGCCAAAAACATTCAGTACTTC	CASSFLGRAAKNIQYF
.	TRBV5-4	TRBJ2-7	.	TGTGCCGCAACCCGGGACAAATACTACGAGCAGTACTTC	CAATRDKYYEQYF
.	TRBV28	TRBJ1-1	TRBD1	TGTGCCAGCAGTTCCAGGACAGGGGGGAGCACTGAAGCTTTCTTT	CASSSRTGGSTEAFF
.	TRBV6-5	TRBJ1-1	TRBD1	TGTGCCAGCAGTTACAGCCCGACAGGGGGCTCGACTGAAGCTTTCTTT	CASSYSPTGGSTEAFF
.	TRBV4-3	TRBJ2-2	TRBD2	TGCGCCAGCAGCCATCGACTAGCGGGAGCAACCGGGGAGCTGTTTTTT	CASSHRLAGATGELFF
.	TRBV4-3	TRBJ1-1	.	TGCGCCAGCAGCCAAGATTTGACAGATCCCACTGAAGCTTTCTTT	CASSQDLTDPTEAFF
.	TRBV6-5	TRBJ2-7	.	TGTGCCAGCAGTTACTCAGGGAGTGGCCACGAGCAGTACTTC	CASSYSGSGHEQYF